The 27 T cell receptor beta chains reported below all come from one sample, sequenced in a study of blood T cell repertoires in COVID-19 (dated by TCRdb to 2020 to 2022). Libraries were built with the immunoSEQ multiplex PCR assay. TCRdb took over this immuneACCESS table, retaining in-frame rearrangements with V and J assigned. Such tables are incomplete; in checked studies, under half of the missing clones stem from an unresolved V gene, and the remainder is unexplained. This sample has a few hundred thousand clones in its table, and approximately 90% of those were observed once. In total, the top ten clones hold approximately 4% of the sample. Sequenced: peripheral blood. Every receptor here comes from a man in his 60s who had recovered from COVID-19.

CDR3 DNA sequence: TGTGCCAGCAGCTTAACGGAGGGAGTTGAAGCTTTCTTT. This encodes CASSLTEGVEAFF. V gene TRBV7-3 combines with J gene TRBJ1-1; unclear D gene. The CDR3 extends over 13 amino acids. Trimming removed 0 bases at V and 7 bases at J, with 9 bases between. Germline values: CDR1 SGHTA, CDR2 FQGTGA.

V is TRBV27 and J is TRBJ2-3; 8 bases agree with TRBD1. The CDR3 loop spans 12 amino acids. With V trimmed by 4 bases and J by 6 bases, 0 bases remained unmatched. Germline values: CDR1 MNHEY, CDR2 SMNVEV (reference sequence). The CDR3 DNA is TGTGCCAGCAGTTACAGGGGGGATACGCAGTATTTT. Protein product: CASSYRGDTQYF.

The rearrangement joins TRBV6-1 to TRBJ2-7, with a possible D match to TRBD2 (5 bases). This CDR3 comprises 16 residues. Trimming removed 1 base from V and 4 bases from J, with 17 bases in between. The germline V gene encodes CDR1 MNHNS and CDR2 SASEGT. The CDR3 DNA reads TGTGCCAGCAGTGAAGTCTCGGGATCTTCGCGTTACGAGCAGTACTTC. Translating it yields CASSEVSGSSRYEQYF.

The J gene is TRBJ2-1, the V gene TRBV6-5; possibly TRBD1 for D (5 bases). Per the germline V gene, CDR1 is MNHEY and CDR2 is SVGAGI. Trimming removed 5 bases at V and 5 bases at J, with 16 bases between. This CDR3 spans 15 amino acids. The CDR3 bases are TGTGCCAGCAGTACCGGTATCAGGGTGAACAATGAGCAGTTCTTC. This gives the protein CASSTGIRVNNEQFF.

This clone was seen a handful of times. The chain has TRBV3-1 (or the pseudogene TRBV3-2) and TRBJ2-5; 8 bases agree with TRBD2. Germline V lookup: CDR1 LGHDT, CDR2 YNNKEL (reference sequence). With V trimmed by 7 bases and J by 0 bases, 13 bases remained unmatched. This CDR3 comprises 17 residues. The DNA of the CDR3 is TGTGCCAGCAAACCCCGGGGGGGCGGTAGTTACCAAGAGACCCAGTACTTC. This gives the protein CASKPRGGGSYQETQYF.

In its sample, this clone was seen a few times. The chain uses TRBV4-2 and TRBJ1-1; 9 bases are shared with TRBD1. CDR1 is LGHNA and CDR2 is YNFKEQ in the germline V gene. The V segment lost 4 bases and the J segment 4 bases; nucleotides outside the gene matches: 4. The CDR3 sequence is 14 residues long. The CDR3 DNA follows: TGTGCCAGCAGCCGTAGGACAGGGGTCACTGAAGCTTTCTTT. It yields the protein CASSRRTGVTEAFF.

The chain carries TRBV5-1 and TRBJ1-2; 8 bases line up with TRBD1. V was pared by 3 bases and J by 6 bases, with 4 bases of the junction left unmatched. Germline V lookup: CDR1 SGHRS, CDR2 YFSETQ. The CDR3 has 13 amino acids. The CDR3 coding sequence is TGCGCCAGCAGCTACGGACAGGGCAATGGCTACACCTTC. It translates to CASSYGQGNGYTF.

J is TRBJ2-7 and V is TRBV5-1; 9 nucleotides agree with TRBD1. The junction had 9 bases not matched to a gene; V was cut back by 3 bases and J by 2 bases. The V gene's germline CDR1 is SGHRS and CDR2 YFSETQ. CDR3 length equals 16 residues. The CDR3, as DNA: TGCGCCAGCAGCTCGGGCCCACAGGGGGCAGCCTACGAGCAGTACTTC. It encodes CASSSGPQGAAYEQYF.

Of note for this clone: This CDR3 is also generated by other DNA sequences in the sample. V usage is TRBV5-1 and J usage is TRBJ1-2; D is unresolved. Germline CDR1 reads SGHRS; CDR2 reads YFSETQ. This CDR3 is built from 14 residues. The V end lost 0 bases, the J end lost 0 bases, and 6 bases lay between the germline ends. The CDR3: CASSLDRANYGYTF. The DNA for the CDR3 is TGCGCCAGCAGCTTGGACAGAGCTAACTATGGCTACACCTTC.

The chain recombines TRBV7-9 with TRBJ1-1; 7 bases map to TRBD1. J gave up 4 bases and V 1 base, and 6 bases lay outside the gene matches. CDR1 and CDR2 (germline): SEHNR, FQNEAQ (reference sequence). CDR3 length: 15 residues. The CDR3 is CASSLEVAGGTEAFF. CDR3 coding DNA: TGTGCCAGCAGCTTAGAAGTGGCAGGGGGCACTGAAGCTTTCTTT.

This clone was observed a few times. This rearrangement joins TRBV9 to TRBJ1-4; D may be TRBD1 (6 bases). V was trimmed by 7 bases and J by 3 bases, leaving 13 bases between them. The CDR3 is 14 amino acids. Germline values: CDR1 SGDLS, CDR2 YYNGEE. The CDR3 DNA reads as TGTGCCAGCGGTGAGGACAGAGCTAATGAAAAACTGTTTTTT. Amino acid sequence: CASGEDRANEKLFF.

The rearrangement uses TRBV12-3 or TRBV12-4 and TRBJ2-5, with a tentative D call TRBD1 (5 bases). The CDR3 spans 13 residues. Trimming left V 7 bases short and J 3 bases short, with 12 bases between. This CDR3 reads CASTRQIEETQYF. In DNA form, the CDR3 reads TGTGCCAGCACCAGACAGATTGAAGAGACCCAGTACTTC.

The chain links TRBV4-1 to TRBJ2-3; 13 bases are shared with TRBD2. Trimming removed 1 base from V and 2 bases from J; junction bases left unmatched: 3. The CDR3 totals 17 residues. CDR1 and CDR2 from the germline V gene are MGHRA and YSYEKL. The CDR3 nucleotides are TGCGCCAGCAGCCAAGGACTAGCGGGGGGCCCCACAGATACGCAGTATTTT. It yields the protein CASSQGLAGGPTDTQYF.

V is TRBV18 and J is TRBJ1-1; D is unclear. The length of the CDR3 is 15 residues. The germline CDR1 and CDR2 sequences are KGHSH and LQKENI. Trimming left V 0 bases short and J 5 bases short, with 13 bases between. The CDR3 DNA reads as TGTGCCAGCTCACCACCGGGCGTTAGAGGGACTGAAGCTTTCTTT. Translated: CASSPPGVRGTEAFF.

This clone came up a few times. This chain uses TRBV7-6 with TRBJ1-3; possible D gene TRBD1, 5 bases. Trimming took 4 bases from V and 0 from J, leaving 7 bases between them. The germline V gene has CDR1 SGHVS and CDR2 FNYEAQ. The CDR3 covers 14 residues. The CDR3 region is CASSSDISGNTIYF. CDR3 sequence (DNA): TGTGCCAGCAGCTCGGACATCTCTGGAAACACCATATATTTT.

This clone was detected only once. The V gene is TRBV9, the J gene TRBJ1-1, with D unresolved. Trimming pared 2 bases from V and 1 base from J, leaving 21 bases between. The V gene's germline CDR1 is SGDLS and CDR2 YYNGEE. The CDR3 consists of 18 residues. The CDR3 loop is CASSVGLLTTVGNTEAFF. In DNA, the CDR3 is TGTGCCAGCAGCGTTGGGCTCCTAACAACAGTTGGGAACACTGAAGCTTTCTTT.

This chain connects TRBV7-9 to TRBJ1-1; 11 bases fit TRBD1. CDR1 and CDR2 (germline): SEHNR, FQNEAQ (reference sequence). The length of the CDR3 is 16 residues. Trimming at V came to 5 bases and at J to 3 bases, leaving 8 bases not matched to a gene. The CDR3 sequence: CASSQTRDRGDTEAFF. As DNA, the CDR3 is TGTGCCAGCAGCCAAACCCGGGACAGGGGGGACACTGAAGCTTTCTTT. Together with reference TRBV7-9 and TRBJ1-1, the CDR3 gives the full variable domain: DTGVSQNPRHKITKRGQNVTFRCDPISEHNRLYWYRQTLGQGPEFLTYFQNEAQLEKSRLLSDRFSAERPKGSFSTLEIQRTEQGDSAMYLCASSQTRDRGDTEAFFGQGTRLTVV.

Details on this clone: A read error may account for a junction end that differs from germline. The chain employs TRBV6-5 and TRBJ2-3, with 10 nucleotides matching TRBD2. CDR3 length equals 14 residues. CDR1 and CDR2 from the germline V gene are MNHEY and SVGAGI. CDR3 protein: CASSYSSSGGPRGF. Written as DNA, the CDR3 is TGTGCCAGCAGTTACTCGTCTAGCGGGGGCCCCCGAGGGTTT.

The V and J genes are TRBV29-1 and TRBJ1-2; 7 bases match TRBD1. This CDR3 region has 13 residues. V dropped 4 bases and J dropped 6; count of bases not matched to a gene: 8. Germline CDR1 and CDR2: SQVTM and ANQGSEA. The CDR3 loop is CSVVGGGGDGYTF. CDR3 in DNA: TGCAGCGTTGTTGGAGGGGGCGGTGATGGCTACACCTTC.

The genes are TRBV6-5 and TRBJ1-2; TRBD1 might be the D (5 bases). V was trimmed by 4 bases and J by 5 bases, leaving 17 bases between them. The CDR3 has 15 amino acids. Germline lookup yields CDR1 MNHEY and CDR2 SVGAGI. The CDR3 sequence is CASSSPKGHGYGYTF. The CDR3 DNA sequence: TGTGCCAGCAGTTCTCCTAAGGGGCATGGGTATGGCTACACCTTC.

The chain couples TRBV12-3 or TRBV12-4 to TRBJ1-2; 9 nucleotides agree with TRBD1. The CDR3 sequence is 13 residues long. V trimming: 6 bases; J trimming: 8 bases; junction bases outside the gene matches: 7. In DNA, the CDR3 is TGTGCCAGCAGAGAAACAGGGGGCGCGGGCTACACCTTC. The encoded protein is CASRETGGAGYTF.

The chain is built from TRBV5-4 and TRBJ2-3, with 7 nucleotides matching TRBD2. The CDR3 is made up of 16 amino acids. Trimming removed 4 bases from V and 0 bases from J; junction bases left unmatched: 8. Germline values: CDR1 SGHNT, CDR2 YYREEE (reference sequence). The DNA of the CDR3 is TGTGCCAGCAGCCGCCCTGGGGGGGAGAGCACAGATACGCAGTATTTT. Translated: CASSRPGGESTDTQYF.

This clone was recorded once. The gene calls are TRBV11-3 and TRBJ2-7; TRBD1 matches at 8 bases. V lost 0 bases and J lost 3; bases outside the gene matches: 7. The CDR3 runs to 16 residues. In germline, CDR1 is SGHNT, CDR2 YENEEA. The CDR3 sequence is CASSLEPRGRGYEQYF. CDR3 nucleotide sequence: TGTGCCAGCAGCTTAGAACCCAGGGGGCGAGGCTACGAGCAGTACTTC.

A single count supports this clone. This chain links TRBV13 with TRBJ1-2; TRBD1 might be the D (6 bases). Germline V gives CDR1 PRHDT, CDR2 FYEKMQ (reference sequence). V dropped 0 bases and J dropped 5 bases, with 10 bases sitting between them. This CDR3 has 14 amino acids. The CDR3 region is CASSLGQGPYGYTF. The CDR3 DNA follows: TGTGCCAGCAGCTTAGGACAGGGCCCTTATGGCTACACCTTC.

The rearrangement uses TRBV2 and TRBJ2-3; 7 nucleotides agree with TRBD1. The CDR3 totals 15 residues. V lost 5 bases and J lost 1; bases outside the gene matches: 6. CDR1 and CDR2 from the germline V gene are SNHLY and FYNNEI. CDR3 protein: CASSRQGGRTDTQYF. The CDR3 region has the DNA TGTGCCAGCAGTAGACAGGGTGGCCGCACAGATACGCAGTATTTT. The variable domain in full, with the rest retrieved from reference TRBV2 and TRBJ2-3, is EPEVTQTPSHQVTQMGQEVILRCVPISNHLYFYWYRQILGQKVEFLVSFYNNEISEKSEIFDDQFSVERPDGSNFTLKIRSTKLEDSAMYFCASSRQGGRTDTQYFGPGTRLTVL.

The J gene is TRBJ1-1, the V gene TRBV12-3 or TRBV12-4; D gene unclear. V was shortened by 1 base and J by 2 bases, with 5 bases between the two germline ends. This CDR3 spans 13 amino acids. The CDR3 loop is CASSLGGNTEAFF. CDR3 in DNA: TGTGCCAGCAGTTTAGGAGGAAACACTGAAGCTTTCTTT.

V and J are TRBV27 and TRBJ2-4; 9 nucleotides align to TRBD1. The CDR3 loop spans 16 amino acids. Germline-derived CDR1 and CDR2 are MNHEY and SMNVEV (reference sequence). After removal of 4 bases from V and 0 bases from J, the junction contained 4 bases not matched to a gene. The CDR3 DNA follows: TGTGCCAGCAGTTCAGGACAGGGGTTAGCCAAAAACATTCAGTACTTC. This encodes CASSSGQGLAKNIQYF.